These 15 T cell receptor beta chains share one sample of origin, sequenced in a study of shared clonotypes between healthy human individuals. Data came from immunoSEQ multiplex PCR; TCRdb stores just in-frame clones and leaves some out. The table lists about 2.3 million clones, around 92% of them singletons. Sequenced: naive CD4+ T cells from PBMCs. Subset noted: CD45RA+ positively selected. The source of these receptors is a man aged 18 to 29 in good health. Some clones in this sample may be carry-over from other donors' samples.

The gene calls are TRBV5-1 and TRBJ2-2; D call uncertain. The germline CDR1 and CDR2 sequences are SGHRS and YFSETQ. The CDR3 covers 16 residues. The V end was cut by 2 bases, the J end by 6 bases, with 17 bases between. The CDR3 sequence: CASSLTPGPKAGELFF. The CDR3 DNA reads as TGCGCCAGCAGCTTAACTCCGGGTCCGAAGGCCGGGGAGCTGTTTTTT.

The CDR3 nucleotides are TGTGCCAGCAGCTCATCTGGGGGGCCCTACGAGCAGTACTTC. It yields the protein CASSSSGGPYEQYF. The V call is TRBV5-5, the J call TRBJ2-7; D may be TRBD1 or TRBD2 (6 bases each). CDR1 is SGHKS, CDR2 YYEKEE, per germline (reference sequence). V was trimmed by 3 bases and J by 2 bases, leaving 12 bases between them. CDR3 length: 14 amino acids.

The chain employs TRBV11-2 and TRBJ2-1; D is unresolved. The length of the CDR3 is 13 residues. Germline CDR1 and CDR2: SGHAT and FQNNGV. The V gene lost 0 bases and the J gene lost 8 bases, with 8 bases spanning the gap. The CDR3 is CASSLDLWDEQFF. As DNA, the CDR3 is TGTGCCAGCAGCTTAGATCTCTGGGATGAGCAGTTCTTC.

The chain uses TRBV11-2 and TRBJ2-7; possibly TRBD1 or TRBD2 for D (6 bases each). The CDR3 runs 15 residues. Germline V lookup: CDR1 SGHAT, CDR2 FQNNGV. Trimming removed 1 base from V and 0 bases from J, with 10 bases in between. The CDR3 loop is CASSLGGASSYEQYF. CDR3 DNA sequence: TGTGCCAGCAGCTTAGGGGGGGCCAGCTCCTACGAGCAGTACTTC.

This sequence joins TRBV19 and TRBJ1-3; D may be TRBD1 (5 bases). The CDR3 consists of 14 residues. Germline V gives CDR1 LNHDA, CDR2 SQIVND (reference sequence). Trimming pared 2 bases from V and 5 bases from J, leaving 10 bases between. CDR3 sequence: CASSIQGSRNTIYF. The CDR3 DNA reads as TGTGCCAGTAGTATACAGGGAAGTCGAAACACCATATATTTT.

DNA of the CDR3: TGTGCCAGCAGCTTGTCTCCGGCTAACTATGGCTACACCTTC. Its protein is CASSLSPANYGYTF. The V gene is TRBV4-2, the J gene TRBJ1-2; no reliable D call. The CDR3 has 14 amino acids. The V gene's germline CDR1 is LGHNA and CDR2 YNFKEQ. V was clipped by 5 bases and J by 0 bases, with 10 bases between them.

The chain joins TRBV5-1 to TRBJ2-5; 9 nucleotides agree with TRBD1. The trim removed 0 bases at V and 4 bases at J, leaving 4 bases unmatched. The V gene's germline CDR1 is SGHRS and CDR2 YFSETQ. The CDR3 spans 15 residues. The CDR3 DNA reads as TGCGCCAGCAGCTTGGGGACAGGGGACTCAGAGACCCAGTACTTC. It translates to CASSLGTGDSETQYF. The entire variable domain, with the rest obtained from reference TRBV5-1 and TRBJ2-5, is as follows: KAGVTQTPRYLIKTRGQQVTLSCSPISGHRSVSWYQQTPGQGLQFLFEYFSETQRNKGNFPGRFSGRQFSNSRSEMNVSTLELGDSALYLCASSLGTGDSETQYFGPGTRLLVL.

On this clone itself: Additional DNA sequences in this sample encode the identical CDR3. This chain connects TRBV5-1 to TRBJ1-1; D is ambiguous. V lost 2 bases, J lost 0 bases, and 5 bases lay in between. The CDR3 is 13 residues long. Per the germline V gene, CDR1 is SGHRS and CDR2 is YFSETQ. The CDR3: CASSFRVNTEAFF. DNA of the CDR3: TGCGCCAGCAGCTTTCGGGTGAACACTGAAGCTTTCTTT.

This clone was found a few times. This likely comes from a read error, as the CDR3 has no conserved phenylalanine or tryptophan at its end. Because the CDR3's place on the DNA is in doubt, the DNA is left out and the CDR3 is given as listed by TCRdb. The V call is TRBV10-3, the J call TRBJ2-7; the table's D call, TRBD1, has no DNA check behind it. 11 amino acids form the CDR3, both terminal residues included. Germline assignment: CDR1 ENHRY and CDR2 SYGVKD. The CDR3: CAISEGQLLVL.

The CDR3 nucleotides read TGCGCCAGCAGCTTGGGTCCTAGCGGGAGCCGGGGGGAGCTGTTTTTT. Translated, it gives CASSLGPSGSRGELFF. V is TRBV5-1 and J is TRBJ2-2; 10 nucleotides match TRBD2. Germline-derived CDR1 and CDR2 are SGHRS and YFSETQ. The CDR3 has 16 residues. V shed 0 bases and J 8 bases; nucleotides not matched to a gene: 7.

The chain has TRBV6-5 and TRBJ2-1; 7 positions match TRBD1. The CDR3 spans 14 residues. V dropped 2 bases and J dropped 7; count of bases not matched to a gene: 5. Per germline, CDR1 MNHEY and CDR2 SVGAGI. CDR3 coding DNA: TGTGCCAGCAGTTACCCGGACAGGTTTAATGAGCAGTTCTTC. Amino acids: CASSYPDRFNEQFF.

The rearrangement joins TRBV5-1 to TRBJ2-7, with a weak D call TRBD1 (6 bases). CDR3 length: 14 residues. The ends were cut back, 2 bases at V and 4 bases at J, with 13 bases in the middle. CDR1 is SGHRS and CDR2 is YFSETQ in the germline V gene. DNA for the CDR3: TGCGCCAGCAGCTTCAATCAGGGGTGGTACGAGCAGTACTTC. Residues: CASSFNQGWYEQYF.

V usage is TRBV7-2 and J usage is TRBJ1-5; D unresolved. The V gene lost 1 base and the J gene lost 9 bases, with 10 bases spanning the gap. The germline V gene encodes CDR1 SGHTA and CDR2 FQGNSA. CDR3 length: 13 amino acids. CDR3 bases: TGTGCCAGCAGCTTAGAAAGATCCAGGCCCCAGCATTTT. The encoded protein is CASSLERSRPQHF.

The chain couples TRBV7-3 to TRBJ2-7; 8 bases align to TRBD1. V lost 4 bases and J lost 2; bases outside the gene matches: 4. The CDR3 has 14 residues. Germline lookup yields CDR1 SGHTA and CDR2 FQGTGA. As DNA, the CDR3 is TGTGCCAGCAGCTGGGGACAGGCCCCCTACGAGCAGTACTTC. It is translated as CASSWGQAPYEQYF.

V and J are TRBV2 and TRBJ1-5, with 9 bases identical to TRBD1. This CDR3 spans 14 amino acids. Germline CDR1 SNHLY, CDR2 FYNNEI. J was trimmed by 5 bases and V by 6 bases; bases with no gene match: 5. CDR3 loop: CASSNRDRDQPQHF. The CDR3 region has the DNA TGTGCCAGCAGCAATCGGGACAGGGATCAGCCCCAGCATTTT.